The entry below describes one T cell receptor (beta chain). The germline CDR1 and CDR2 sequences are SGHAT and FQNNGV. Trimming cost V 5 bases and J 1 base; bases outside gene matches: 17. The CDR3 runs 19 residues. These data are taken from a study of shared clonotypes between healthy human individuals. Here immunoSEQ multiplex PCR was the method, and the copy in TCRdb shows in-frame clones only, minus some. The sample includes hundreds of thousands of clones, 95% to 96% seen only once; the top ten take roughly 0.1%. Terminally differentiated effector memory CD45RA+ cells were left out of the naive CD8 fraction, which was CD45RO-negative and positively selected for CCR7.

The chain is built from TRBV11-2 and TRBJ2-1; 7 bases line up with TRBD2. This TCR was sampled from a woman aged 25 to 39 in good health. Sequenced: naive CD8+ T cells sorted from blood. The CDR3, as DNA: TGTGCCAGCAGCGTGGGCGTGTGGGGGGAGGGCTTTTCCTACAATGAGCAGTTCTTC. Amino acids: CASSVGVWGEGFSYNEQFF.